This TCR beta chain was captured by sequencing in a study of CD8 T cells in Susac syndrome. Overall study results and limits: The authors acknowledged that the study's TCR sequencing and HLA analysis involved relatively few individuals.

Sequencing of TCR beta was carried out in blood CD8+ and CD4+ T cells. In contrast to the negatively isolated CD8+ and CD4+ T cells, TEMRA cells were FACS-enriched. This CDR3 has 15 residues. Looked up from germline, CDR1 is SGHDT and CDR2 is YYEEEE. V was shortened by 1 base and J by 7 bases, with 16 bases between the two germline ends. In regard to this clonotype: The antigen remains undetermined.

RNA amounts of about 0.5 to 1 ug underwent reverse transcription with random hexamers. Multiplex PCR with immunoSEQ amplified the TCR beta CDR3 across 54 Vbeta and 13 Jbeta. TCRdb redid the calling of the immunoSEQ multiplex PCR reads with MiXCR, one entry per CDR3 protein. The sample records about 150,000 distinct CDR3 sequences, 95% to 96% being singletons. This sequence was found in a human donor with multiple sclerosis. Sequencing input: CD8+ T cells from PBMCs. J is TRBJ2-3 and V is TRBV5-6, with a possible D match to TRBD2 (6 bases). The CDR3 region is CASSLTLSGENTQYF. The DNA of the CDR3 is TGTGCCAGCAGCTTGACTCTTTCGGGGGAGAATACGCAGTATTTT. Using reference TRBV5-6 and TRBJ2-3 for the parts outside the CDR3, the full variable domain is DAGVTQSPTHLIKTRGQQVTLRCSPKSGHDTVSWYQQALGQGPQFIFQYYEEEERQRGNFPDRFSGHQFPNYSSELNVNALLLGDSALYLCASSLTLSGENTQYFGPGTRLTVL.